This T cell receptor (beta chain) was identified during a study of tissue T cells after allogeneic stem cell transplantation. Study-wide points: Blood and spleen captured only part of the tissue TCR repertoire.

Time point denoted: mouse harvest day 14 after allogeneic transplant. Mouse grafts combined 10^7 T-cell-depleted bone marrow cells with 10^6 splenic CD5+ T cells. This mouse GVHD model was MHC-mismatched B6 to BALB/c, profiled day 7 or 14. The germline V gene has CDR1 SNHLY and CDR2 FYNGKV (reference sequence). This CDR3 is built from 14 residues. V was trimmed by 2 bases and J by 4 bases, leaving 11 bases between them. Comments on this clone: As yet, its antigen is unknown. The gene symbols are mouse symbols. Read data end 1 residue before the CDR3 end; the end is taken from the germline J gene.

Sequencing of TCRbeta CDR3 at survey depth gave sequences and template counts. Libraries were prepared by immunoSEQ multiplex PCR; TCRdb keeps only in-frame clonotypes and omits some of them. This sample yields a few thousand clones, of which approximately 47% are seen a single time; 30% to 40% belongs to the top ten. V gene TRBV3 combines with J gene TRBJ1-1, with D possibly matching TRBD1 (6 bases). The sample comprised lymph node tissue. The source of this sequence is a female BALB/c mouse given C57BL/6 T cells with graft-versus-host disease after an allogeneic hematopoietic cell transplant. This CDR3 is CASSLSGGRTEVFF. Partial CDR3 DNA: TGTGCCAGCAGCTTATCGGGGGGGCGCACAGAAGTCTTC.